This TCR beta chain was documented in a study of preoperative IRX-2 immunotherapy in early breast cancer. Data came from immunoSEQ multiplex PCR; TCRdb stores just in-frame clones and leaves some out. In the table there are more than 25,000 clones, roughly 77% of which are singletons. Treatment of the sample: preoperative locoregional IRX-2 cytokine immunotherapy. This phase Ib study tested locoregional IRX-2 cytokine immunotherapy given before surgery. The source is a human donor with breast cancer. Sequenced material: lymph node tissue, taken after IRX-2 immunotherapy.

CDR3 residues: CASSFPSRGLDTEAFF. Here the CDR3 DNA reads TGTGCCAGCAGCTTCCCAAGCAGGGGGCTGGACACTGAAGCTTTCTTT. The rearrangement links TRBV11-3 to TRBJ1-1; TRBD1 matches 8 bases. The CDR3 runs to 16 residues. From germline, CDR1 is SGHNT and CDR2 YENEEA. V was pared by 3 bases and J by 3 bases, with 9 bases of the junction left unmatched.